A selection of T cell receptor beta chains follows, all from one sample in a study of T cell responses to AZD1222 COVID-19 vaccine. Generated by immunoSEQ multiplex PCR, the TCRdb table keeps only in-frame clones and is missing some. The table lists about 93,000 clones, approximately 86% of them singletons. This sample comprised peripheral blood, obtained on day 0 of AZD1222 vaccination. The receptors originated from an adult in good health. The CDR3 runs from the conserved cysteine through the conserved F or W. A D gene is named only where the DNA matches it firmly. Rows give clone size only sometimes, using once, few, many, or a class for an expanded clone.

D | size | J | V | CDR3 | DNA
- | - | TRBJ1-6 | TRBV6-1 | CASSERGLRSSPLHF | TGTGCCAGCAGTGAACGGGGGCTGCGGAGTTCACCCCTCCACTTT
TRBD1 | - | TRBJ1-2 | TRBV6-1 | CASSESQGARFYYGYTF | TGTGCCAGCAGTGAATCGCAGGGGGCGAGATTTTACTATGGCTACACCTTC
- | - | TRBJ1-1 | TRBV5-1 | CASSTGTPNTEAFF | TGCGCCAGCAGCACCGGGACACCGAACACTGAAGCTTTCTTT
TRBD1 | - | TRBJ1-2 | TRBV5-6 | CASSLVGQGNGYTF | TGTGCCAGCAGCTTGGTGGGACAGGGGAATGGCTACACCTTC
- | - | TRBJ2-7 | TRBV4-1 | CASSQEKGLTYEQYF | TGCGCCAGCAGCCAAGAGAAGGGGCTAACCTACGAGCAGTACTTC
TRBD1 | - | TRBJ2-1 | TRBV6-1 | CASSEGTGGYNEQFF | TGTGCCAGCAGTGAAGGGACAGGGGGCTACAATGAGCAGTTCTTC
- | - | TRBJ1-1 | TRBV14 | CASSLGLDTEAFF | TGTGCCAGCAGCCTAGGACTTGACACTGAAGCTTTCTTT
- | - | TRBJ1-5 | TRBV12-5 | CASAAESNQPQHF | TGTGCTAGTGCCGCCGAGAGCAATCAGCCCCAGCATTTT
- | few | TRBJ2-7 | TRBV27 | CASSSGTALYEQYF | TGTGCCAGCAGTTCCGGGACGGCATTATACGAGCAGTACTTC
- | - | TRBJ2-1 | TRBV11-2 | CASSLRLVSYNEQFF | TGTGCCAGCAGCTTGAGGCTAGTCTCTTACAATGAGCAGTTCTTC
TRBD1 | - | TRBJ1-1 | TRBV11-3 | CASRDNRGVEAFF | TGTGCCAGCAGAGATAACAGGGGCGTTGAAGCTTTCTTT
- | many | TRBJ2-7 | TRBV7-9 | CASGDGSYEQYF | TGTGCCAGCGGTGACGGTTCCTACGAGCAGTACTTC
- | - | TRBJ2-7 | TRBV6-5 | CASSYSSGWDYEQYF | TGTGCCAGCAGTTACTCGAGTGGCTGGGACTACGAGCAGTACTTC
TRBD1 | - | TRBJ1-6 | TRBV3-1/TRBV3-2 | CASGQGSSYNSPLHF | TGTGCCAGTGGACAGGGGAGCTCCTATAATTCACCCCTCCACTTT
- | once | TRBJ1-5 | TRBV6-5 | CASSRTQDQPQHF | TGTGCCAGCAGTCGTACCCAGGATCAGCCCCAGCATTTT
- | - | TRBJ2-7 | TRBV7-9 | CASSPGQSSYEQYF | TGTGCCAGCAGCCCAGGCCAGAGCTCCTACGAGCAGTACTTC
- | - | TRBJ2-3 | TRBV5-4 | CASSLEGSPTDTQYF | TGTGCCAGCAGCTTGGAAGGGAGTCCCACAGATACGCAGTATTTT
TRBD2 | - | TRBJ2-7 | TRBV5-1 | CASSLVTSGGEQYF | TGCGCCAGCAGCTTGGTGACTAGCGGAGGGGAGCAGTACTTC
- | - | TRBJ1-1 | TRBV5-1 | CASSLDQEDERGTEAFF | TGCGCCAGCAGCTTGGACCAGGAGGACGAAAGGGGCACTGAAGCTTTCTTT
- | - | TRBJ1-5 | TRBV5-1 | CASSLGPQTGNQPQHF | TGCGCCAGCAGCTTGGGGCCCCAAACCGGCAATCAGCCCCAGCATTTT
TRBD1 | - | TRBJ1-4 | TRBV29-1 | CSAKPGQANEKLFF | TGCAGCGCCAAACCGGGACAGGCTAATGAAAAACTGTTTTTT
- | - | TRBJ2-3 | TRBV11-2 | CASSPGSFTDTQYF | TGTGCCAGCAGCCCAGGCTCTTTTACAGATACGCAGTATTTT
- | - | TRBJ2-5 | TRBV30 | CAWRTGGRGGWETQYF | TGTGCCTGGAGGACGGGGGGCAGGGGAGGCTGGGAGACCCAGTACTTC
- | - | TRBJ2-7 | TRBV6-5 | CASGQGSYEQYF | TGTGCCAGCGGGCAGGGGTCCTACGAGCAGTACTTC
TRBD2 | - | TRBJ2-1 | TRBV7-7 | CASSKGTSGSNNEQFF | TGTGCCAGCAGCAAAGGGACTAGCGGGAGTAACAATGAGCAGTTCTTC
- | - | TRBJ1-1 | TRBV18 | CASLGSGKNTEAFF | TGTGCCAGCTTAGGATCTGGGAAAAACACTGAAGCTTTCTTT
- | - | TRBJ2-3 | TRBV5-1 | CASMTRGAPDTQYF | TGCGCCAGCATGACCCGGGGCGCCCCAGATACGCAGTATTTT
- | few | TRBJ1-6 | TRBV12-3/TRBV12-4 | CASSLYQNSPLHF | TGTGCCAGCAGTTTATATCAAAATTCACCCCTCCACTTT
- | - | TRBJ2-6 | TRBV7-8 | CASSSGGSGANVLTF | TGTGCCAGCAGCTCAGGGGGGTCTGGGGCCAACGTCCTGACTTTC
TRBD1 | - | TRBJ1-2 | TRBV12-3/TRBV12-4 | CASSFDRGYGYTF | TGTGCCAGCAGTTTCGACAGGGGTTACGGCTACACCTTC
TRBD1 | - | TRBJ2-7 | TRBV6-2/TRBV6-3 | CASSLLGDRGNEQYF | TGTGCCAGCAGTTTACTTGGGGACAGGGGCAACGAGCAGTACTTC
TRBD1 | - | TRBJ1-6 | TRBV12-3/TRBV12-4 | CASRGQGGSPLHF | TGTGCCAGCAGGGGACAGGGTGGATCACCCCTCCACTTT
TRBD2 | - | TRBJ2-1 | TRBV2 | CASSRDGGRVYNEQFF | TGTGCCAGCAGTCGTGACGGCGGGAGAGTATACAATGAGCAGTTCTTC
- | - | TRBJ2-7 | TRBV9 | CASSVARTGEQYF | TGTGCCAGCAGCGTCGCCCGAACGGGGGAGCAGTACTTC
- | - | TRBJ2-7 | TRBV10-3 | CAISETYEQYF | TGTGCCATCAGTGAAACCTACGAGCAGTACTTC
- | - | TRBJ1-2 | TRBV9 | CASSVSSATNYGYTF | TGTGCCAGCAGCGTATCCTCAGCGACTAACTATGGCTACACCTTC
TRBD1 | - | TRBJ1-1 | TRBV7-9 | CASSSDRAEAFF | TGTGCCAGCAGCTCGGACAGGGCTGAAGCTTTCTTT
- | - | TRBJ1-5 | TRBV5-8 | CASSLWQAGQPQHF | TGTGCCAGCAGCTTGTGGCAGGCGGGCCAGCCCCAGCATTTT
- | once | TRBJ2-7 | TRBV5-1 | CASRTQGSTYEQYF | TGCGCCAGCAGAACGCAGGGGTCGACCTACGAGCAGTACTTC
TRBD1 | - | TRBJ1-6 | TRBV5-6 | CASSSWTGSTPLHF | TGTGCCAGCAGCTCCTGGACAGGGTCGACACCCCTCCACTTT
- | - | TRBJ2-1 | TRBV11-2 | CASSLTGGAGYNEQFF | TGTGCCAGCAGCTTGACTGGGGGGGCCGGCTACAATGAGCAGTTCTTC
TRBD1 | once | TRBJ2-3 | TRBV9 | CASSVGQGAGDTQYF | TGTGCCAGCAGCGTAGGGCAGGGGGCAGGAGATACGCAGTATTTT
- | - | TRBJ2-2 | TRBV6-5 | CASSYGTTPGELFF | TGTGCCAGCAGTTACGGCACCACCCCGGGGGAGCTGTTTTTT
TRBD1 | - | TRBJ1-1 | TRBV6-6 | CASSRRGQGAGNTEAFF | TGTGCCAGCAGTCGGAGGGGACAGGGGGCGGGAAACACTGAAGCTTTCTTT
- | - | TRBJ2-2 | TRBV2 | CASSGELRAGELFF | TGTGCCAGCAGTGGTGAGCTCCGTGCCGGGGAGCTGTTTTTT
TRBD2 | few | TRBJ2-7 | TRBV6-5 | CASGRAGEALYEQYF | TGTGCCAGCGGGCGAGCGGGAGAGGCCCTGTACGAGCAGTACTTC
TRBD1 | - | TRBJ1-2 | TRBV7-2 | CASSPGDRGNYGYTF | TGTGCCAGCAGCCCAGGGGACAGGGGGAACTATGGCTACACCTTC
- | - | TRBJ1-1 | TRBV7-2 | CASSPPFGNTEAFF | TGTGCCAGCAGCCCCCCGTTTGGGAACACTGAAGCTTTCTTT